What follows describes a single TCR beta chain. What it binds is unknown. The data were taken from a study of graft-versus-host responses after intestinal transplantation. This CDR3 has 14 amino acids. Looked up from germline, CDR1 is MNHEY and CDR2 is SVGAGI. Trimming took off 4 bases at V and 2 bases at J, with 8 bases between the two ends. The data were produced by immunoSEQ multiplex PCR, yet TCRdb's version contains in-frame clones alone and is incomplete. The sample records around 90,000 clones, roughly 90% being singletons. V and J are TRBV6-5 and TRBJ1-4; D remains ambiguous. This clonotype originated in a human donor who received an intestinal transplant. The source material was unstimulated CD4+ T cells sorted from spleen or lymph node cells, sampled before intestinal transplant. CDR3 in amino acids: CASSSGGTNEKLFF. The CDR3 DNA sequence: TGTGCCAGCAGTTCGGGAGGGACTAATGAAAAACTGTTTTTT.